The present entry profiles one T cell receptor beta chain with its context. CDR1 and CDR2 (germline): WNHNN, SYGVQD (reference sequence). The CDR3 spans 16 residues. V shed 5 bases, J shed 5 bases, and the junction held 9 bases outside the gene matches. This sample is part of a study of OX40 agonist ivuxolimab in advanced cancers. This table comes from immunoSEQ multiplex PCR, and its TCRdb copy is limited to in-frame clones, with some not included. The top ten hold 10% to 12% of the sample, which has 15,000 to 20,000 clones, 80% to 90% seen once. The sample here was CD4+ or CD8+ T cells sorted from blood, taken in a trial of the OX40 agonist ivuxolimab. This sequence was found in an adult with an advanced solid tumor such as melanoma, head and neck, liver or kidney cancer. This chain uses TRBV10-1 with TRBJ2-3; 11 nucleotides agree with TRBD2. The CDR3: CASSKTSGSFGDTQYF. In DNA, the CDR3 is TGCGCCAGCAGTAAAACTAGCGGGAGTTTTGGAGATACGCAGTATTTT.